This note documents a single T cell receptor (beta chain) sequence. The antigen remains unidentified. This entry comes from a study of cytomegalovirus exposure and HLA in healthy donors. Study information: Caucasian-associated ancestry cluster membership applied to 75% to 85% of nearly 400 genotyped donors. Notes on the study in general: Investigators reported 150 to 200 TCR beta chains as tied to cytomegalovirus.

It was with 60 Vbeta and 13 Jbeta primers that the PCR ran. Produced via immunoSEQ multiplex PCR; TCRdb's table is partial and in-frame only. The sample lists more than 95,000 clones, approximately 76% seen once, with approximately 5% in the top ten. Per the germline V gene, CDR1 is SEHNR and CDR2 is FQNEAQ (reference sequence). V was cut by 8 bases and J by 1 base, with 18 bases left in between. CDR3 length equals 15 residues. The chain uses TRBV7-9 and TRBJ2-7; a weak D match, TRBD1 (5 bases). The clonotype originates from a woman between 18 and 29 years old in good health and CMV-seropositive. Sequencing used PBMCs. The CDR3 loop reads CASLLKAGLSYEQYF. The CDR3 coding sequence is TGTGCCAGCCTATTAAAGGCAGGGCTTTCCTACGAGCAGTACTTC.